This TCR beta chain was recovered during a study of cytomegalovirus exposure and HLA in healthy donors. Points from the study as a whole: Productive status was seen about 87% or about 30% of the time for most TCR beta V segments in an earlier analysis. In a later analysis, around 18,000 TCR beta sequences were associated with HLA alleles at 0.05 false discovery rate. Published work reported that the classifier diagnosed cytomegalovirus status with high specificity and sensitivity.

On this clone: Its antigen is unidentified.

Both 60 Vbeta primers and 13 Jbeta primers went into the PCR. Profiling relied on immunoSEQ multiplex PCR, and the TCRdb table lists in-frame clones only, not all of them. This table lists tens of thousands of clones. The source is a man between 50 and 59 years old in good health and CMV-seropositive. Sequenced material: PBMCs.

This CDR3 reads CASSETVNTEAFF. The CDR3 DNA reads as TGCGCCAGCAGTGAAACGGTGAACACTGAAGCTTTCTTT. The gene calls are TRBV10-2 and TRBJ1-1, with D uncertain. The CDR3 covers 13 residues. Trimming took off 3 bases at V and 0 bases at J, with 5 bases between the two ends. Germline V gene lookup returns CDR1 WSHSY and CDR2 SAAADI.